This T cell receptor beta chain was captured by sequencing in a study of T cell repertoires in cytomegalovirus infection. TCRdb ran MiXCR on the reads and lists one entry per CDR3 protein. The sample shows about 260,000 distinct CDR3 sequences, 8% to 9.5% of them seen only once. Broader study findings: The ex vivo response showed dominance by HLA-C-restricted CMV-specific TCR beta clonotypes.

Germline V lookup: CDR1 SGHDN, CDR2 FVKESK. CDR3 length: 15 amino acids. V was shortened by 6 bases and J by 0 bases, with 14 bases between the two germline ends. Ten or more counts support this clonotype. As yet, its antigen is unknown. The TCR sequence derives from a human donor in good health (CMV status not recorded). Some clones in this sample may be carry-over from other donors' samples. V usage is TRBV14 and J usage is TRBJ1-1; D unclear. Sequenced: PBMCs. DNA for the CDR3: TGTGCCAGCAGTCCCCGCCGGCAGATGAACACTGAAGCTTTCTTT. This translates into CASSPRRQMNTEAFF.